This TCR beta chain was observed in a study of siplizumab effects on memory and regulatory T cells. This clone has a single count. The antigen remains unidentified. Some clones are missing from TCRdb's copy, which holds only in-frame ones; the method was immunoSEQ multiplex PCR. The sample lists tens of thousands of clones; roughly nine tenths were seen once. Study-wide points: Siplizumab significantly reduced alloreactive sequences traceable to unstimulated CD4+ memory cells. The alloreactive clones that mapped to unstimulated subsets made up only a minor fraction. The diversity of naive T cells seemed greater than that of memory cells, and their alloresponse contribution seemed major.

This receptor was identified in a human donor in good health. The sample comprised naive CD4+ T cells sorted from blood.

The CDR3 region has the DNA TGCGCCAGCAGCTTGGCAGGGACGAACACCGGGGAGCTGTTTTTT. This encodes CASSLAGTNTGELFF. The chain carries TRBV5-1 and TRBJ2-2; possible D gene TRBD1, 5 bases. The CDR3 contains 15 residues. CDR1 is SGHRS, CDR2 YFSETQ, per germline. Deletions cut 0 bases from V and 0 bases from J, with 6 bases between.